This TCR beta chain derives from a study of shared clonotypes between healthy human individuals. CDR1 and CDR2 from the germline V gene are SGHTA and FQGTGA. Trimming took 4 bases from V and 3 from J; bases not matched to a gene: 11. The CDR3 contains 17 residues. Libraries were prepared by immunoSEQ multiplex PCR; TCRdb keeps only in-frame clonotypes and omits some of them. In the table there are 2 million to 2.5 million clones, roughly 93% of which are singletons. The V and J genes are TRBV7-3 and TRBJ2-2; TRBD2 aligns across 7 bases. This clonotype originated in a man younger than 35 in good health. Some clones in this sample may be carry-over from other donors' samples. Sequencing input: naive CD4+ T cells from PBMCs. Subset defined: CD45RA+ positively selected. CDR3 region: CASSSLEGRVDTGELFF. The CDR3 DNA reads as TGTGCCAGCAGCTCCCTTGAAGGGAGGGTCGACACCGGGGAGCTGTTTTTT.